Each of the 13 T cell receptor beta chains below was sequenced from the same sample in a study of response to subunit inactivated influenza vaccine. TCRdb re-derived calls from the RT-PCR reads in MiXCR, one entry per CDR3 protein. The repertoire holds over 750,000 distinct CDR3 sequences, around 20% seen once, with 9.5% to 13% in the top ten. The sequencing here drew on PBMCs from blood, taken less than 6 days after vaccination. Every receptor here comes from a man over 45 who received an inactivated influenza vaccine.

J is TRBJ2-7 and V is TRBV7-2; tentative D call: TRBD2 (5 bases). The CDR3 is 14 residues long. With 2 bases removed from V and 3 bases from J, the gap between germline ends came to 11 bases. Germline values: CDR1 SGHTA, CDR2 FQGNSA. CDR3 DNA sequence: TGTGCCAGCAGCTTAAGTCGGGGAGTCTACGAGCAGTACTTC. As protein: CASSLSRGVYEQYF.

This clonotype was detected only a few times. V gene TRBV15 combines with J gene TRBJ2-3, with D tentatively TRBD2 (6 bases). Germline V gives CDR1 LNHNV, CDR2 YYDKDF (reference sequence). Trimming left V 3 bases short and J 4 bases short, with 17 bases between. The CDR3 has 16 amino acids. CDR3 DNA: TGTGCCACCAGCAGCGGAGGGCACGAACCCCCAGATACGCAGTATTTT. Protein product: CATSSGGHEPPDTQYF.

This clonotype came up a few times. DNA of the CDR3: TGTGCCAGCAGTTCATCACCCGGAAATACGCAGTATTTT. Translating gives CASSSSPGNTQYF. The V gene is TRBV7-2, the J gene TRBJ2-3; D is unresolved. The CDR3 loop spans 13 amino acids. The V and J ends lost 6 bases and 7 bases respectively, with 14 bases between them. Germline CDR1 reads SGHTA; CDR2 reads FQGNSA.

Only a few counts were recorded for this clonotype. V is TRBV2 and J is TRBJ2-1; tentatively, D is TRBD2 (6 bases). CDR3 length equals 13 residues. The V and J ends lost 7 bases and 4 bases respectively, with 11 bases between them. Germline V CDR1 and CDR2: SNHLY, FYNNEI. The CDR3 here is CASTLLAYNEQFF. DNA of the CDR3: TGTGCCAGCACACTACTAGCTTACAATGAGCAGTTCTTC.

This clonotype was counted a few times. The rearrangement links TRBV12-3 or TRBV12-4 to TRBJ1-1; D unresolved. Between the trimmed V and J ends, which lost 1 base and 1 base, there was a span of 7 bases. This CDR3 has 14 amino acids. The chain's CDR3 is CASSLGTWNTEAFF. CDR3 nucleotide sequence: TGTGCCAGCAGTTTAGGCACATGGAACACTGAAGCTTTCTTT.

The chain has TRBV7-6 and TRBJ2-7, with 7 bases lining up with TRBD1. Germline V gives CDR1 SGHVS, CDR2 FNYEAQ. The V gene end was trimmed by 3 bases and the J gene end by 7 bases; junction bases not matched to a gene: 6. The CDR3 consists of 13 residues. The CDR3 bases are TGTGCCAGCAGCTTGGGGGACAGTTGGGAGCAGTACTTC. Its protein is CASSLGDSWEQYF.

This clonotype showed up many times. The V and J genes are TRBV6-5 and TRBJ1-5; D unresolved. Trimming shortened V by 4 bases and J by 0 bases, and 19 bases separated the two germline ends. Germline assignment: CDR1 MNHEY and CDR2 SVGAGI. This CDR3 has 18 residues. The CDR3, as DNA: TGTGCCAGCAGTTCACCCCCGGACGAATTCCATAGCAATCAGCCCCAGCATTTT. Translated, it gives CASSSPPDEFHSNQPQHF.

In its sample, this clonotype was seen once. The chain couples TRBV27 to TRBJ2-7; 8 bases are shared with TRBD2. This CDR3 region has 15 residues. V was pared by 7 bases and J by 0 bases, with 8 bases of the junction left unmatched. Germline V gene data show CDR1 as MNHEY and CDR2 as SMNVEV (reference sequence). CDR3 DNA: TGTGCCAGCATTGAACGGGGGGGGGGCTCCTACGAGCAGTACTTC. It yields the protein CASIERGGGSYEQYF.

The genes are TRBV6-1 and TRBJ2-7; 9 bases fit TRBD2. This CDR3 contains 15 residues. The V gene's germline CDR1 is MNHNS and CDR2 SASEGT. V shed 1 base and J 5 bases; nucleotides not matched to a gene: 6. The DNA of the CDR3 is TGTGCCAGCAGTGAAGGACTAGCGGTGATCAACGAGCAGTACTTC. This gives the protein CASSEGLAVINEQYF.

The gene calls are TRBV4-2 and TRBJ2-7, with 11 bases aligning to TRBD2. The ends lost 0 bases at V and 6 bases at J; junction bases unmatched: 1. CDR1 and CDR2 (germline): LGHNA, YNFKEQ. This CDR3 is 14 amino acids long. CDR3 region: CASSQELAGAEQYF. The CDR3 nucleotides read TGTGCCAGCAGCCAAGAACTAGCGGGAGCCGAGCAGTACTTC.

This clonotype has a handful of counts. The genes are TRBV5-4 and TRBJ2-1; maybe TRBD1 (6 bases). Between the trimmed V and J ends, which lost 0 bases and 9 bases, there was a span of 22 bases. The V gene's germline CDR1 is SGHNT and CDR2 YYREEE (reference sequence). The CDR3 sequence is 17 residues long. The CDR3 bases are TGTGCCAGCAGCTTGGGCGTTAGAGGGGGACCAACCGCTGAGCAGTTCTTC. Its translation is CASSLGVRGGPTAEQFF.

This clonotype has only a few counts. The rearrangement joins TRBV29-1 to TRBJ2-1; 12 bases align to TRBD2. Germline V gene lookup returns CDR1 SQVTM and CDR2 ANQGSEA. The trim removed 6 bases at V and 5 bases at J, leaving 5 bases unmatched. The CDR3 loop spans 14 amino acids. In nucleotides, the CDR3 is TGCAGCGTGTATCGACTAGCGGGAGACAATGAGCAGTTCTTC. It codes for CSVYRLAGDNEQFF.

This clonotype was detected ten times or more. The chain links TRBV7-8 to TRBJ2-1; 8 nucleotides line up with TRBD2. Germline V gene lookup returns CDR1 SGHVS and CDR2 FQNEAQ. The CDR3 totals 15 residues. Germline trimming cut 5 bases from V and 4 bases from J; bases unmatched to any gene: 7. Here the CDR3 reads CASSPRGARYNEQFF. In DNA form, the CDR3 reads TGTGCCAGCAGCCCGCGGGGGGCGAGGTACAATGAGCAGTTCTTC.